The 6 T cell receptor beta chains below all came from one sample that was sequenced in a study of blood T cells in healthy people across ages (dated by TCRdb to between 2015 and 2017). The method behind the library was 5' RACE. Instrument on record: Illumina HiSeq 2500. A second PCR of roughly 6 to 12 cycles was performed with a sample-barcoded 5' primer and a J-beta primer mix. TCRdb reanalyzed the raw reads on its own, using fastp at Q25 for trimming and MiXCR for clone calling, and kept in-frame beta chains. All rows with the same CDR3 protein become a single entry with the most common DNA and genes. Within this sample are 1.2 million to 1.5 million distinct CDR3 sequences, with around 39% of them counted one time only. The ten largest clonotypes hold 7% to 9% of the sample. The sample was blood. The receptor source for this set is a young woman in good health.

The CDR3 spells CASSQERQITEAFF. CDR3 nucleotides: TGCGCCAGCAGCCAAGAAAGACAGATCACTGAAGCTTTCTTT. This rearrangement joins TRBV4-1 to TRBJ1-1, with D possibly being TRBD1 (5 bases). The CDR3 covers 14 residues. V lost 0 bases and J 4 bases, leaving 9 bases between the germline ends. Per germline, CDR1 MGHRA and CDR2 YSYEKL.

About this clonotype: A read error may account for a junction end that differs from germline. The V and J genes are TRBV20-1 and TRBJ2-7; D gene unclear. CDR3 length equals 13 residues. Germline assignment: CDR1 DFQATT and CDR2 SNEGSKA (reference sequence). The CDR3 is CGASKAGSYEQYF. As DNA, the CDR3 is TGCGGTGCATCAAAGGCAGGCTCCTACGAGCAGTACTTC.

The rearrangement joins TRBV28 to TRBJ2-7; a weak D match, TRBD2 (6 bases). Germline V gene data show CDR1 as MDHEN and CDR2 as SYDVKM. This CDR3 has 16 residues. Trimming took 5 bases from V and 2 from J, leaving 19 bases between them. This CDR3 reads CASSVLPPPGAYEQYF. The CDR3 DNA sequence: TGTGCCAGCAGTGTACTCCCCCCCCCGGGGGCCTACGAGCAGTACTTC.

CDR3 residues: CASSQEWRSGASTGELFF. DNA of the CDR3: TGCGCCAGCAGCCAAGAATGGAGGTCAGGGGCAAGCACCGGGGAGCTGTTTTTT. The chain has TRBV4-1 and TRBJ2-2; weak D call: TRBD1 (6 bases). The CDR3 totals 18 residues. Germline V lookup: CDR1 MGHRA, CDR2 YSYEKL. V was cut by 0 bases and J by 4 bases, with 18 bases left in between.

This clonotype was detected only a few times. This chain connects TRBV6-5 to TRBJ2-1; D gene unclear. The CDR3 is 11 residues long. V was trimmed by 7 bases and J by 14 bases, leaving 15 bases between them. Per the germline V gene, CDR1 is MNHEY and CDR2 is SVGAGI. The chain's CDR3 is CASTGPLSEFF. CDR3 nucleotides: TGTGCCAGCACAGGCCCCCTTTCCGAGTTCTTC.

This clonotype showed up many times. The rearrangement joins TRBV20-1 to TRBJ2-1; D possibly corresponds to TRBD2 (5 bases). Trimming removed 3 bases from V and 3 bases from J, with 12 bases in between. The CDR3 loop spans 14 amino acids. CDR1 and CDR2 from the germline V gene are DFQATT and SNEGSKA (reference sequence). The CDR3 bases are TGCAGTGCTAGGTCCTCCCGGGGCTACAATGAGCAGTTCTTC. Translated, it gives CSARSSRGYNEQFF.